These T cell receptor beta chains were read from a single sample in a study of T cell changes during pregnancy in multiple sclerosis. TCRdb's table, derived via immunoSEQ multiplex PCR, lists solely in-frame clones and lacks some. The profile shows roughly 100,000 clones, 91% of them singletons. The source material was peripheral blood, sampled in the second trimester of pregnancy. All receptors come from a female donor with multiple sclerosis, enrolled in a pregnancy study. The CDR3 runs from the conserved cysteine through the conserved F or W. The D gene is left open where the match is weak. Some rows have no size entry. The others give once, few or many, or a class for an expanded clone.

d_gene	abundance	v_gene	j_gene	CDR3nt	CDR3aa
TRBD2	NA	TRBV28	TRBJ2-7	TGTGCCAGCAGTTTAAGCCTAGCGGCGCACGAGCAGTACTTC	CASSLSLAAHEQYF
TRBD2	NA	TRBV5-8	TRBJ2-7	TGTGCCAGCAGCTTTGGGAGCGGGATCAAATACGGGGGTAACGAGCAGTACTTC	CASSFGSGIKYGGNEQYF
TRBD2	NA	TRBV19	TRBJ2-2	TGTGCCAGTAGTATTACTAGCGGGGCGAACACCGGGGAGCTGTTTTTT	CASSITSGANTGELFF
TRBD2	NA	TRBV5-8	TRBJ2-3	TGTGCCAGCAGCTTGGGGACTAGTTATGAAGCAGATACGCAGTATTTT	CASSLGTSYEADTQYF
NA	NA	TRBV7-8	TRBJ2-7	TGTGCCAGCAGCCCTCTGCGGGGCTCCTACGAGCAGTACTTC	CASSPLRGSYEQYF
NA	NA	TRBV5-1	TRBJ1-2	TGCGCCAGCAGCTTAGGGACACCGGGGTATGGCTACACCTTC	CASSLGTPGYGYTF
NA	NA	TRBV4-3	TRBJ2-7	TGCGCCAGCAGCCAAGGACAAGCCTACGAGCAGTACTTC	CASSQGQAYEQYF
TRBD1	once	TRBV19	TRBJ1-4	TGTGCCAGTAGTGCGCATGGGACAGGGGTCGAAAAACTGTTTTTT	CASSAHGTGVEKLFF
NA	NA	TRBV10-3	TRBJ2-3	TGTGCCATCAGTGAGTCGGGGACCGGGGGAGATACGCAGTATTTT	CAISESGTGGDTQYF
NA	NA	TRBV30	TRBJ2-3	TGTGCCTGGAGTTTTGAGCTTTATACGCAGTATTTT	CAWSFELYTQYF
NA	NA	TRBV6-5	TRBJ2-7	TGTGCCAGCAGCCAGGACAGCCGAGCGTCCTACGAGCAGTACTTC	CASSQDSRASYEQYF
NA	NA	TRBV28	TRBJ1-2	TGTGCCAGCAGTTTAGGGGCGTATGGCTACACCTTC	CASSLGAYGYTF
TRBD1	NA	TRBV4-2	TRBJ1-1	TGTGCCAGCAGCCAAGAAGCATTGGGACAGGGGGCCGTCAATAAAATGAACACTGAAGCTTTCTTT	CASSQEALGQGAVNKMNTEAFF
NA	NA	TRBV6-6	TRBJ2-7	TGTGCCAGCAGTTACTACCCCGATAGTGGTTACGAGCAGTACTTC	CASSYYPDSGYEQYF
NA	few	TRBV5-4	TRBJ1-1	TGTGCCAGCAGCTTGGAACAGAACACTGAAGCTTTCTTT	CASSLEQNTEAFF
TRBD2	NA	TRBV19	TRBJ2-7	TGTGCCAGTAGCCCGGGAGGATACTCCTACGAGCAGTACTTC	CASSPGGYSYEQYF
NA	NA	TRBV7-8	TRBJ2-3	TGTGCCAGCAGCTTGCAAGCTCACGATACGCAGTATTTT	CASSLQAHDTQYF
NA	NA	TRBV27	TRBJ2-5	TGTGCCAGCAGTCCGGGACTTCCAGGGGAGACCCAGTACTTC	CASSPGLPGETQYF
NA	NA	TRBV27	TRBJ1-1	TGTGCCAGCAGTTCCAGGGTGGCGACTGAAGCTTTCTTT	CASSSRVATEAFF
NA	NA	TRBV10-3	TRBJ1-2	TGTGCCATCAGTGACGACAGGAACTATGGCTACACCTTC	CAISDDRNYGYTF
TRBD1	NA	TRBV29-1	TRBJ2-2	TGCAGCGGCATTGGGTGGCAGGGGGACACCGGGGAGCTGTTTTTT	CSGIGWQGDTGELFF
NA	NA	TRBV11-2	TRBJ2-3	TGTGCCAGCAGCCCGCGGGACGTAGATACGCAGTATTTT	CASSPRDVDTQYF
TRBD1	NA	TRBV18	TRBJ1-2	TGTGCCAGCTCACCACTCCAGGGGGCCTATGGCTACACCTTC	CASSPLQGAYGYTF
TRBD2	NA	TRBV5-6	TRBJ2-1	TGTGCCAGCAGCTCCGACTCCGGGACTAGAGGTTACAATGAGCAGTTCTTC	CASSSDSGTRGYNEQFF
NA	NA	TRBV19	TRBJ2-1	TGTGCCAGTAGTCCGGTAGCGGCCCACAATGAGCAGTTCTTC	CASSPVAAHNEQFF
TRBD2	NA	TRBV29-1	TRBJ2-7	TGCAGCTGTGATCGGGGGGACGAGCAGTACTTC	CSCDRGDEQYF
NA	NA	TRBV7-9	TRBJ2-7	TGTGCCAGCAGCTTACTAACCTCCGACAGTCCCTACGAGCAGTACTTC	CASSLLTSDSPYEQYF
TRBD1	NA	TRBV5-1	TRBJ1-2	TGCGCCAGCAGATATTCGACAGGGATCGGCGACTATGGCTACACCTTC	CASRYSTGIGDYGYTF
TRBD1	NA	TRBV28	TRBJ2-7	TGTGCCAGCAGTACAATCCCGACAGGGGCCTACGAGCAGTACTTC	CASSTIPTGAYEQYF
TRBD1	NA	TRBV6-5	TRBJ1-3	TGTGCCAGCAGTTACTCGATAACAGGGGCTGGAAACACCATATATTTT	CASSYSITGAGNTIYF
TRBD1	NA	TRBV2	TRBJ1-1	TGTGCCAGCAGACCCGGACAGGGTTACAACACTGAAGCTTTCTTT	CASRPGQGYNTEAFF
TRBD2	NA	TRBV7-2	TRBJ2-7	TGTGCCAGCAGCTTACTAGCGGGAGGGCCTGGATACGAGCAGTACTTC	CASSLLAGGPGYEQYF
NA	NA	TRBV7-6	TRBJ2-1	TGTGCCAGCAGCTTAAAGATGGGGCGCGGAGAGCAGTTCTTC	CASSLKMGRGEQFF
TRBD1	NA	TRBV28	TRBJ2-7	TGTGCCAGCAGTTACGACAGGGGGAGCGCCTACGAGCAGTACTTC	CASSYDRGSAYEQYF
NA	NA	TRBV7-8	TRBJ1-1	TGTGCCAGCAGCCCCCGGGGTGGGAGGAACACTGAAGCTTTCTTT	CASSPRGGRNTEAFF
NA	NA	TRBV11-2	TRBJ1-1	TGTGCCAGCAGCTTAGATTGGAGACCGAACACTGAAGCTTTCTTT	CASSLDWRPNTEAFF